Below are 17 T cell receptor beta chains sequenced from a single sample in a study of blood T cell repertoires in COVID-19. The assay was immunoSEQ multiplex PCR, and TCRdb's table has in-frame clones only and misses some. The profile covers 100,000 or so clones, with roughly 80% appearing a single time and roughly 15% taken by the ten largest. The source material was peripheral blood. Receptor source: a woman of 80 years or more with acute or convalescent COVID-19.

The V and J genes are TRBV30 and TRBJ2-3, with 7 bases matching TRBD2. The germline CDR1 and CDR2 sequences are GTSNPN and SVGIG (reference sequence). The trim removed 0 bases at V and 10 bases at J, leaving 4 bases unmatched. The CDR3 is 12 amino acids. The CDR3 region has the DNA TGTGCCTGGAGTGTACGTCGGGGGGCGCAGTATTTT. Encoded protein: CAWSVRRGAQYF.

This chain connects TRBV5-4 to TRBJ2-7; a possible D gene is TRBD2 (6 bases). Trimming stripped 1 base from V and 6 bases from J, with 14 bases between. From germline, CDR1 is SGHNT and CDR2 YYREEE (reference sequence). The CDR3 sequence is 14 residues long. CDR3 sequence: CASSLSGTEGEQYF. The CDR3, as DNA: TGTGCCAGCAGCTTGTCCGGAACGGAGGGCGAGCAGTACTTC.

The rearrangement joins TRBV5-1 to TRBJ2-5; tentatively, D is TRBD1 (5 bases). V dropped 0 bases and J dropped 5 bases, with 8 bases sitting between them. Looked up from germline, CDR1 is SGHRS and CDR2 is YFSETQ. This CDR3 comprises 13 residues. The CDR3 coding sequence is TGCGCCAGCAGCTTGGACAGGCACGAGACCCAGTACTTC. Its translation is CASSLDRHETQYF.

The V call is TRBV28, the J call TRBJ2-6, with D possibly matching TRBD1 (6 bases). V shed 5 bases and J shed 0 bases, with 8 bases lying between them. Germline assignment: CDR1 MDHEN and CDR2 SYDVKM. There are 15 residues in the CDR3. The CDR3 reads CASSEQGSGANVLTF. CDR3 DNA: TGTGCCAGCAGTGAACAGGGCTCTGGGGCCAACGTCCTGACTTTC.

The CDR3 reads CASSFGQFLENTIYF. The CDR3 DNA sequence: TGTGCCAGTAGCTTCGGACAATTCCTGGAAAACACCATATATTTT. This rearrangement joins TRBV19 to TRBJ1-3; maybe TRBD1 (5 bases). The CDR3 runs to 15 residues. Trimming shortened V by 6 bases and J by 6 bases, and 18 bases separated the two germline ends. Per germline, CDR1 LNHDA and CDR2 SQIVND (reference sequence).

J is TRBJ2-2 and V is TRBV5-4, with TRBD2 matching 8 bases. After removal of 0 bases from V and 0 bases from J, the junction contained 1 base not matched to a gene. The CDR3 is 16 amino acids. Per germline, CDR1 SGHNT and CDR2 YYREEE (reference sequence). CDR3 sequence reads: CASSLAAGANTGELFF. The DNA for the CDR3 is TGTGCCAGCAGCTTGGCAGCGGGGGCGAACACCGGGGAGCTGTTTTTT.

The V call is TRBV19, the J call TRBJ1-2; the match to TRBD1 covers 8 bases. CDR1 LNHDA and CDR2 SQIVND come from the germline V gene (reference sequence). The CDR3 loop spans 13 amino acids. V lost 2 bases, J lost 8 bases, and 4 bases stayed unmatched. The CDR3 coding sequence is TGTGCCAGTAGTATACAGGGGGCTTTGGGCTACACCTTC. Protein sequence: CASSIQGALGYTF.

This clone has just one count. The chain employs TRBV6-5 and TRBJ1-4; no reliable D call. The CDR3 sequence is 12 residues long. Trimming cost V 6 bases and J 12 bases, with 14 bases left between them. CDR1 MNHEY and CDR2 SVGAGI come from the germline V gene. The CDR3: CASRTGYQQLFF. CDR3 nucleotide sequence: TGTGCCAGCAGGACGGGGTATCAGCAACTGTTTTTT.

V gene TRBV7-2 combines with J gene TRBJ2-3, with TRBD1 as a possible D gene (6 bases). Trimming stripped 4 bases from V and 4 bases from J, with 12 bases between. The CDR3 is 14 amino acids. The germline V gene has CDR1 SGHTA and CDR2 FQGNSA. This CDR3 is CASSSGVPSDTQYF. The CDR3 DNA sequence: TGTGCCAGCAGCTCAGGGGTCCCTTCAGATACGCAGTATTTT.

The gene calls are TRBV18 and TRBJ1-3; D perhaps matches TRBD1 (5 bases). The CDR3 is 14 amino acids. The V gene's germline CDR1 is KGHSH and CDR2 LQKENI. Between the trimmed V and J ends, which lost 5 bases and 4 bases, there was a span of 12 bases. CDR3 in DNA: TGTGCCAGCTCAGCCGGGGGAGACGGAAACACCATATATTTT. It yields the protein CASSAGGDGNTIYF.

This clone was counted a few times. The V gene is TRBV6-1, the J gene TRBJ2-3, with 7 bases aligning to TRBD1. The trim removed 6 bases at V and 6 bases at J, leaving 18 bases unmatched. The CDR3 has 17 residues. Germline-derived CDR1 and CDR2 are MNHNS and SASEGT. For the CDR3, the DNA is TGTGCCAGCAGCGAAAGGACAGGCACCGTTTCCCCGGATACGCAGTATTTT. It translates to CASSERTGTVSPDTQYF.

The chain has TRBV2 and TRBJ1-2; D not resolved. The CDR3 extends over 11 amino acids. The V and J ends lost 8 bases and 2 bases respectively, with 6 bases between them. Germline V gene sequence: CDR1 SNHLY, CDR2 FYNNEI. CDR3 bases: TGTGCCAGCGTGGAGAACTATGGCTACACCTTC. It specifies CASVENYGYTF.

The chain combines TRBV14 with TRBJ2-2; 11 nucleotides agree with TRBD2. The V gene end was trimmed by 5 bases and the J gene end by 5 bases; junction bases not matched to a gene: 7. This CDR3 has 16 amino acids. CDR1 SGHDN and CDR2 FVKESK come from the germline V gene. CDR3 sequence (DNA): TGTGCCAGCAGCGTCACTAGCGGGAGAGATACCGGGGAGCTGTTTTTT. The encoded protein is CASSVTSGRDTGELFF. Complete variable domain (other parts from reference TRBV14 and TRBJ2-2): EAGVTQFPSHSVIEKGQTVTLRCDPISGHDNLYWYRRVMGKEIKFLLHFVKESKQDESGMPNNRFLAERTGGTYSTLKVQPAELEDSGVYFCASSVTSGRDTGELFFGEGSRLTVL.

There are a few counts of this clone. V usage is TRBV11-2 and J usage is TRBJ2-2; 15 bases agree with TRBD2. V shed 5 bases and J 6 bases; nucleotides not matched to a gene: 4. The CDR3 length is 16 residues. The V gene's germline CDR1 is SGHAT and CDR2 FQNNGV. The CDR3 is CASSLGLAGGAGELFF. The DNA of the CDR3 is TGTGCCAGCAGCCTGGGACTAGCGGGAGGTGCCGGGGAGCTGTTTTTT.

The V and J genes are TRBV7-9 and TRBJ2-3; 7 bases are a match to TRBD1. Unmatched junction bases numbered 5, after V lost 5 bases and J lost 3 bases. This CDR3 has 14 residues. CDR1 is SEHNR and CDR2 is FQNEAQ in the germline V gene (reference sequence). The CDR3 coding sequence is TGTGCCAGCAGCCGTACGACAGGGACAGATACGCAGTATTTT. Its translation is CASSRTTGTDTQYF.

Here the CDR3 reads CASSARDRGTGTNEKLFF. Written as DNA, the CDR3 is TGTGCCAGCAGCGCCCGGGACAGGGGGACCGGGACTAATGAAAAACTGTTTTTT. V usage is TRBV9 and J usage is TRBJ1-4, with TRBD1 matching 11 bases. The CDR3 is 18 residues long. Looked up from germline, CDR1 is SGDLS and CDR2 is YYNGEE. V shed 3 bases and J 2 bases; nucleotides not matched to a gene: 9.

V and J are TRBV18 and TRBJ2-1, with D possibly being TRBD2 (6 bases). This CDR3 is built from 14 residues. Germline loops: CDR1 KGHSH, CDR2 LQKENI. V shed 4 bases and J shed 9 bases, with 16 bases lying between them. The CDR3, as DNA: TGTGCCAGCTCACGACGGGACTCCTTGTCTGAGCAGTTCTTC. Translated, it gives CASSRRDSLSEQFF.